This T cell receptor beta chain appears in the sequencing data of a study of technical replicates of blood from several donors. This clone was detected only once. Generated by immunoSEQ multiplex PCR, the TCRdb table keeps only in-frame clones and is missing some. The sample includes approximately 73,000 clones, around 94% of them seen just once. This CDR3 region has 13 residues. Germline CDR1 and CDR2: SGHRS and YFSETQ. After removal of 4 bases from V and 4 bases from J, the junction contained 2 bases not matched to a gene. The receptor's source is a human donor in good health. The sequencing input was T cells isolated from PBMCs. The rearrangement uses TRBV5-1 and TRBJ2-1, with 7 bases matching TRBD1. CDR3 nucleotides: TGCGCCAGCAGCATGACAGGGTACAATGAGCAGTTCTTC. Protein sequence: CASSMTGYNEQFF.